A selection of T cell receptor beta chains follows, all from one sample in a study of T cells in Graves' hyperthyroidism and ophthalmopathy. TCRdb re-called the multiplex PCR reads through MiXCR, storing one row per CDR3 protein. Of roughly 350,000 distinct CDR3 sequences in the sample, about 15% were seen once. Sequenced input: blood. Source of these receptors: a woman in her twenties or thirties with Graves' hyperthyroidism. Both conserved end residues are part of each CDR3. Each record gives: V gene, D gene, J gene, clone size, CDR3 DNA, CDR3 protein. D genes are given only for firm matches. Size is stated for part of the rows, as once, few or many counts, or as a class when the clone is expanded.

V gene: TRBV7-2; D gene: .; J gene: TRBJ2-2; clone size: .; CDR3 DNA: TGTGCCAGCAGCTTAGATAAGGGGCCCGGGGAGCTGTTTTTT; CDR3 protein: CASSLDKGPGELFF
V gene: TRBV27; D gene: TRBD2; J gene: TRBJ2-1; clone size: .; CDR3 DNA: TGTGTCAGCAGTTCACTAGCGGGGGGATACAATGAGCAGTTCTTC; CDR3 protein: CVSSSLAGGYNEQFF
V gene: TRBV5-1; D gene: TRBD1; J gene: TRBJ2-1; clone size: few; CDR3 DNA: TGCGCCAGCAGCTTGTATGGGACAGACAACAATGAGCAGTTCTTC; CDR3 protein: CASSLYGTDNNEQFF
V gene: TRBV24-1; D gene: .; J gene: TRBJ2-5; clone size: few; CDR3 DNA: TGTGCCACCAGTGACTCGGGACCCACAATGGGAGAGACCCAGTACTTC; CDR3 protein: CATSDSGPTMGETQYF
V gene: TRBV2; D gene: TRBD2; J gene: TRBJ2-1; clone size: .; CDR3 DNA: TGTGCCTCACAGAGGGAACTAGCGGGAGTAGTGAATGAGCAGTTCTTC; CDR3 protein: CASQRELAGVVNEQFF
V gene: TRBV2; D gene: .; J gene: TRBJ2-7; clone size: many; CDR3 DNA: TGTGCCAGCCGATCGGTCGATTACGAGCAGTACTTC; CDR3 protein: CASRSVDYEQYF
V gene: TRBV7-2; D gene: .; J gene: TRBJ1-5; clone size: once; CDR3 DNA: TGTGCCAGCAGCGCCCAAATTGGAGGGCATCAGCCCCAGCATTTT; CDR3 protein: CASSAQIGGHQPQHF
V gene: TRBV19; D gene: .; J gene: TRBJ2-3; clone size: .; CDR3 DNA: TGTGCCAGTAGTATAGATATCGCCACAGATACGCAGTATTTT; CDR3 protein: CASSIDIATDTQYF
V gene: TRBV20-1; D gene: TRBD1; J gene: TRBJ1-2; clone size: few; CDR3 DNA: TGCAGTGCAAGTACCGGGACAGAGTATGGCTACACCTTC; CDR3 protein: CSASTGTEYGYTF
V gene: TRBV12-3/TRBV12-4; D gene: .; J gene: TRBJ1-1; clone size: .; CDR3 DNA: TGTGCCAGCAGTGGAGAAGGGATCCTAAGGACTGAAGCTTTCTTT; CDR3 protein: CASSGEGILRTEAFF
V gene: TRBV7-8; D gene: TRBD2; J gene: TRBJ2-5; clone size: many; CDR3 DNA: TGTGCCAGCAGTCGAGCGGGAGGCCAACAAGAGACCCAGTACTTC; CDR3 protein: CASSRAGGQQETQYF
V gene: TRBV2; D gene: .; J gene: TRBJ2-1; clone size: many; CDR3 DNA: TGTGCCAGCAGTGAATTCCTGTACAATGAGCAGTTCTTC; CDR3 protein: CASSEFLYNEQFF
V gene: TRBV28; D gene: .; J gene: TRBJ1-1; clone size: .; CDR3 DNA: TGTGCCAGCAGTGCGACAGGAACGGGAGACAAAGCTTTCTTT; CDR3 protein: CASSATGTGDKAFF
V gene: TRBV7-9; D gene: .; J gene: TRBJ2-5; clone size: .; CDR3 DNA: TGTGCCAGCAGCTTAGGTTCAGGAGGGGCCGGTCGTGAGACCCAGTACTTC; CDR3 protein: CASSLGSGGAGRETQYF
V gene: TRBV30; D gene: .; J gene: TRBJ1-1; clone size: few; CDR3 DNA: TGTGCCTGGACGTTCTCGAGCACTGAAGCTTTCTTT; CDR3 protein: CAWTFSSTEAFF
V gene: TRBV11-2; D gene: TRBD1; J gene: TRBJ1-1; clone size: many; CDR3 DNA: TGTGCCAGCGAGGGGGCATACACTGAAGCTTTCTTT; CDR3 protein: CASEGAYTEAFF
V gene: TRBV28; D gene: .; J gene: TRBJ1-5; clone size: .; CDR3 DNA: TGTGCCAGCAGTGCACCTCCGGGGCCCAATCAGCCCCAGCATTTT; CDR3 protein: CASSAPPGPNQPQHF
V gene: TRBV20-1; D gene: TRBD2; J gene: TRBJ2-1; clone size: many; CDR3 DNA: TGCAGTGCTTCGGAGCGGGGGTCCTACAATGAGCAGTTCTTC; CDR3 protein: CSASERGSYNEQFF
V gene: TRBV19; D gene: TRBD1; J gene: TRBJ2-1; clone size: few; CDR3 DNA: TGTGCCAGTAGTGTGGGATCAGGGGGCCTTGGCTACAATGAGCAGTTCTTC; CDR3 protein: CASSVGSGGLGYNEQFF
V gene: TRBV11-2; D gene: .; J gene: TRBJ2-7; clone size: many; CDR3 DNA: TGTGCCAGCAGCTTAATCGGAGGAGGTTACGAGCAGTACTTC; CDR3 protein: CASSLIGGGYEQYF
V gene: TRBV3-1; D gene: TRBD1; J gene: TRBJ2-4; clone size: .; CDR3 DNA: TGTGCCAGCAGCCTAATGGGACAGGTGAAAAACATTCAGTACTTC; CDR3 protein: CASSLMGQVKNIQYF
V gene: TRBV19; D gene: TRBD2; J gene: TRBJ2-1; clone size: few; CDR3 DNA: TGTGCCAGTGGACTAGTATCCAATGAGCAGTTCTTC; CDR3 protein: CASGLVSNEQFF
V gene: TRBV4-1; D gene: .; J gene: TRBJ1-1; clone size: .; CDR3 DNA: TGCGCCAGCAGCCAAGTGATGACAGTGTCCTGGGGGGGCACTGAAGCTTTCTTT; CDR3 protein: CASSQVMTVSWGGTEAFF
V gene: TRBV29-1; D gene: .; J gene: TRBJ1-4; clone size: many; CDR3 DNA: TGCAGCGTTCGGGGAAGGCAGGTTAATGAAAAACTGTTTTTT; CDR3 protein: CSVRGRQVNEKLFF
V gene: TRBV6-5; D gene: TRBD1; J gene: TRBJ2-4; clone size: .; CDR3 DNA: TGTGCCAGCAGTTACGGACAGGGGGCAAACATTCAGTACTTC; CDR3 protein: CASSYGQGANIQYF
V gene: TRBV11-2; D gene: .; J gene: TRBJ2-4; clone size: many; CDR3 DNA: TGTGCCAGCAGCCGTACGGGGCGCGGGCAGTACTTC; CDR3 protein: CASSRTGRGQYF
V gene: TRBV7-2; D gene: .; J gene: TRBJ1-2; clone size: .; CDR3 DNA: TGTGCCAGCAGCGAGTCCCAGGCCCGTTTGATCGGACGAAACTATGGCTACACCTTC; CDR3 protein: CASSESQARLIGRNYGYTF
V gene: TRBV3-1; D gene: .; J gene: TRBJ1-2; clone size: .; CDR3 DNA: TGTGACAGCAGCCCTGTGATTAACGGTTTGACAGTCCGTGGCTACACCTTC; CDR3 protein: CDSSPVINGLTVRGYTF
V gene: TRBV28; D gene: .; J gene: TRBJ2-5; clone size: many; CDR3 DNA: TGTGCCAGCAGTTTATCCGGCCGGGCAAAGACCCAGTACTTC; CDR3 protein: CASSLSGRAKTQYF
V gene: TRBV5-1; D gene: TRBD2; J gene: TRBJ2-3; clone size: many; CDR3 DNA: TGCGCCAGCAGCTTGGTGCGGGAGGCTCAAGGCACAGATACGCAGTATTTT; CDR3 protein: CASSLVREAQGTDTQYF
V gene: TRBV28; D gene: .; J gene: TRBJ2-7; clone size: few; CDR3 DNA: TGTGCCAGCAGTTTTAGGGCTAGCTCTCACTACGAGCAGTACTTC; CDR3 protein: CASSFRASSHYEQYF
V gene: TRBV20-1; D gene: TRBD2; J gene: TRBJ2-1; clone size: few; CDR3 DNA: TGCAGTGCTAGACGACTAGCGGGAGGTCACAATGAGCAGTTCTTC; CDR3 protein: CSARRLAGGHNEQFF
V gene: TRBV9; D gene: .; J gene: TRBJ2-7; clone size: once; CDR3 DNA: TGTGCCAGCAGCGTGCAGGGGTCCTACGAGCAGTACTTC; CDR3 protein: CASSVQGSYEQYF
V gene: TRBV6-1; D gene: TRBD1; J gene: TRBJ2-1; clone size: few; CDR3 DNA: TGTGCCAGCAGCGGGACAGATAACAATGAGCAGTTCTTC; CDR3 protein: CASSGTDNNEQFF
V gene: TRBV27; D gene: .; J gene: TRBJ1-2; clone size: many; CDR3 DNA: TGTGCCAGCAGCCCAGGGGTCGGCTACACCTTC; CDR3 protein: CASSPGVGYTF